The rows below give T cell receptor beta chains drawn from one sample of a study of shared T cell receptors in the human thymus. Clones were read by immunoSEQ multiplex PCR, and TCRdb kept only the in-frame ones, dropping some. The sample lists roughly 560,000 clones, about 80% seen once, with around 0.012% in the top ten. A further study also used this sample, focusing on human thymus T cells.

Sequenced sample: thymocytes. The receptors were gathered from a boy under two years old with a congenital heart defect. Both conserved end residues are part of each CDR3. The order of the fields is clone size, J gene, D gene, V gene, CDR3 protein, CDR3 DNA. D genes are given only for firm matches. Expanded clones get a size class; other rows say once, few or many, or leave the size out.

. | TRBJ2-5 | . | TRBV29-1 | CSTGRQGQETQYF | TGCAGCACTGGACGGCAGGGACAAGAGACCCAGTACTTC
once | TRBJ2-5 | . | TRBV4-3 | CASSLKTGGGETQYF | TGCGCCAGCAGCCTTAAGACGGGTGGAGGGGAGACCCAGTACTTC
. | TRBJ2-7 | TRBD1 | TRBV28 | CASTPGQAYEQYF | TGTGCCAGCACACCGGGACAGGCCTACGAGCAGTACTTC
. | TRBJ2-2 | TRBD2 | TRBV10-1 | CASRTLAENTGELFF | TGCGCCAGCAGAACACTAGCGGAAAACACCGGGGAGCTGTTTTTT
. | TRBJ2-7 | . | TRBV7-9 | CASSPGYEQYF | TGTGCCAGCAGCCCAGGCTACGAGCAGTACTTC
. | TRBJ1-4 | . | TRBV19 | CASSIPSWRTEKKLFF | TGTGCCAGTAGTATCCCGAGTTGGAGGACGGAGAAAAAACTGTTTTTT
once | TRBJ1-1 | TRBD1 | TRBV6-1 | CASSGDRLNTEAFF | TGTGCCAGCAGTGGGGACAGGCTGAACACTGAAGCTTTCTTT
. | TRBJ2-2 | . | TRBV5-1 | CASSGGTHGTGELFF | TGCGCCAGCAGCGGGGGGACCCATGGGACCGGGGAGCTGTTTTTT
. | TRBJ2-1 | TRBD2 | TRBV6-5 | CASSCRGRDNEQFF | TGTGCCAGCAGTTGCCGCGGGAGGGACAATGAGCAGTTCTTC
. | TRBJ1-2 | . | TRBV28 | CASSFTGNGYTF | TGTGCCAGCAGCTTTACAGGGAACGGCTACACCTTC
. | TRBJ2-7 | . | TRBV5-8 | CASSCDRFYEQYF | TGTGCCAGCAGCTGTGACAGATTCTACGAGCAGTACTTC
. | TRBJ2-1 | TRBD2 | TRBV7-9 | CASSLEAGGFNEQFF | TGTGCCAGCAGCTTAGAGGCGGGAGGGTTCAATGAGCAGTTCTTC
. | TRBJ1-1 | . | TRBV5-1 | CASSLFVHPRVGNTEAFF | TGCGCCAGCAGCTTATTTGTTCACCCCCGCGTCGGGAACACTGAAGCTTTCTTT
. | TRBJ2-7 | . | TRBV6-1 | CAIKTGERVYEQYF | TGTGCCATCAAAACGGGGGAGAGGGTGTACGAGCAGTACTTC
. | TRBJ2-3 | TRBD2 | TRBV5-8 | CASSWTSFADTQYF | TGTGCCAGCAGCTGGACTAGCTTCGCAGATACGCAGTATTTT
. | TRBJ2-1 | . | TRBV5-6 | CASSLADRNSYNEQFF | TGTGCCAGCAGCTTGGCCGACAGGAACTCCTACAATGAGCAGTTCTTC
. | TRBJ1-6 | TRBD1 | TRBV30 | CAWSIRTGPSPLHF | TGTGCCTGGAGTATAAGGACAGGGCCTTCACCCCTCCACTTT
. | TRBJ2-2 | . | TRBV19 | CASSRGRVGAGELFF | TGTGCCAGTAGTAGGGGCAGGGTAGGCGCCGGGGAGCTGTTTTTT
. | TRBJ2-1 | TRBD2 | TRBV4-2 | CASSQDRRPSGEPYNEQFF | TGTGCCAGCAGCCAAGATCGACGGCCTAGCGGGGAACCCTACAATGAGCAGTTCTTC
once | TRBJ2-5 | TRBD2 | TRBV4-3 | CASSQKSGTSGSLGGETQYF | TGCGCCAGCAGCCAAAAGTCCGGGACTAGCGGGAGTTTGGGCGGGGAGACCCAGTACTTC
. | TRBJ2-2 | . | TRBV30 | CAWWGEWELFF | TGTGCCTGGTGGGGGGAGTGGGAGCTGTTTTTT
. | TRBJ1-1 | . | TRBV5-1 | CASSSAWGDTEAFF | TGCGCCAGCAGCTCGGCTTGGGGGGACACTGAAGCTTTCTTT
. | TRBJ2-3 | TRBD2 | TRBV27 | CASSIYSGLAGGPSDTQYF | TGTGCCAGCAGTATCTACTCGGGACTAGCGGGAGGGCCTTCAGATACGCAGTATTTT
. | TRBJ2-5 | TRBD2 | TRBV6-1 | CASSDRPRSGRLKETQYF | TGTGCCAGCAGTGACCGGCCCAGGAGCGGGAGGCTAAAAGAGACCCAGTACTTC
. | TRBJ2-3 | . | TRBV30 | CAWSVLAGSTDTQYF | TGTGCCTGGAGTGTACTGGCGGGTAGCACAGATACGCAGTATTTT
. | TRBJ2-3 | TRBD2 | TRBV30 | CAWTSGSQSTDTQYF | TGTGCCTGGACTAGCGGGAGTCAGAGCACAGATACGCAGTATTTT
. | TRBJ1-4 | . | TRBV27 | CASSLWSGRATNEKLFF | TGTGCCAGCAGTTTATGGTCAGGCCGTGCAACTAATGAAAAACTGTTTTTT
. | TRBJ2-5 | TRBD2 | TRBV11-2 | CASSLMVAGFFETQYF | TGTGCCAGCAGCTTAATGGTAGCGGGATTTTTCGAGACCCAGTACTTC
few | TRBJ1-1 | . | TRBV19 | CASSPEAPQGMDTEAFF | TGTGCCAGTAGCCCCGAAGCCCCCCAGGGGATGGACACTGAAGCTTTCTTT
. | TRBJ1-5 | TRBD1 | TRBV6-5 | CASTFDRGKHF | TGTGCCAGCACCTTTGACAGGGGGAAGCATTTT
. | TRBJ2-6 | TRBD1 | TRBV2 | CASSEAWPGQHSGANVLTF | TGTGCCAGCAGTGAAGCGTGGCCGGGACAGCACTCTGGGGCCAACGTCCTGACTTTC
. | TRBJ2-7 | . | TRBV2 | CASPEGVQYF | TGTGCCAGCCCCGAAGGGGTGCAGTACTTC
. | TRBJ2-3 | TRBD1 | TRBV27 | CASSCRGDTQYF | TGTGCCAGCAGTTGCAGGGGGGATACGCAGTATTTT
. | TRBJ2-7 | . | TRBV6-4 | CASSDSNGAAKYF | TGTGCCAGCAGTGACTCAAATGGGGCCGCCAAGTACTTC
. | TRBJ2-1 | . | TRBV7-9 | CASSLREAEYNEQFF | TGTGCCAGCAGCTTGAGGGAGGCCGAGTACAATGAGCAGTTCTTC
. | TRBJ2-7 | TRBD2 | TRBV5-4 | CARRAGGPYEQYF | TGTGCCAGAAGAGCGGGAGGGCCCTACGAGCAGTACTTC
. | TRBJ2-1 | TRBD2 | TRBV11-3 | CASSPSGPTYNEQFF | TGTGCCAGCAGTCCTAGCGGCCCAACCTACAATGAGCAGTTCTTC
. | TRBJ1-2 | TRBD1 | TRBV7-2 | CASSRRDRDNYGYTF | TGTGCCAGCAGCCGCCGGGACAGGGATAACTATGGCTACACCTTC